This TCR beta chain was sequenced during a study of blood T cell repertoires in COVID-19. The CDR3 is 15 amino acids. From germline, CDR1 is SGHRS and CDR2 YFSETQ. Trimming took 0 bases from V and 7 from J; bases not matched to a gene: 5. Only in-frame clones appear in the TCRdb table, and some are missing; sequencing was by immunoSEQ multiplex PCR. The sample comprises about 130,000 clones, 80% to 90% of which are singletons, and about 13% rests with the top ten. The TCR sequence derives from a human donor in a cohort sampled during active COVID-19. V and J are TRBV5-1 and TRBJ2-7, with TRBD2 matching 12 bases. The specimen sequenced was peripheral blood. The CDR3 here is CASSLGLAGAGEQYF. The DNA for the CDR3 is TGCGCCAGCAGCTTGGGACTAGCGGGGGCGGGAGAGCAGTACTTC.